This TCR beta chain was found in a study of blood T cell repertoires in COVID-19. About the research overall: The United States, Italy and Spain provided the acute and convalescent COVID-19 samples. T cells, B-cell-depleted T cells, or PBMCs provided the cDNA or gDNA that served as material.

Germline V gene lookup returns CDR1 MNHEY and CDR2 SMNVEV (reference sequence). With V trimmed by 5 bases and J by 0 bases, 16 bases remained unmatched. This CDR3 is built from 18 residues. While infection was still active, Seattle patients were enrolled and then followed longitudinally. Original analysis: Reference gene primer amplification gave estimated nucleated cell counts. Method: immunoSEQ multiplex PCR; TCRdb's copy keeps in-frame clones and lacks some. The V and J calls and the clone size are those of that table, but D and trimming were determined from the DNA. The profile shows 350,000 to 450,000 clones, around 91% of them singletons.

The chain is built from TRBV27 and TRBJ2-7; 7 bases fit TRBD2. Sequencing was carried out using peripheral blood. This clonotype was sampled from a woman aged 40 to 55 with COVID-19, enrolled during active disease. CDR3 loop: CASSGGRVAGLSSYEQYF. The DNA of the CDR3 is TGTGCCAGCAGTGGCGGCAGGGTAGCGGGTTTGAGCTCCTACGAGCAGTACTTC.